Presented here are 24 T cell receptor beta chains from one specimen sequenced in a study of CXCR3-negative and CXCR3-positive naive CD8 T cells. Study-level findings and limits: The TRB CDR3s that CXCR3-positive naive cells carried were more hydrophobic than those of CXCR3-negative naive cells.

Their target antigens are unknown. UMI-tagged TRB cDNA libraries were built via 5' RACE. TCRdb re-called the 5' RACE reads and shows each CDR3 protein once, DNA omitted. Its clone listing holds tens of thousands of distinct CDR3 sequences. Sequenced: naive CXCR3+ CD8+ T cells from blood. The subset here: CD45RO-CCR7+CD27+CD95- naive CD8+ T cells expressing CXCR3 (TNR3+). The origin of the receptors is a human donor in good health. Some clones in this sample may be carry-over from other donors' samples.

The V call is TRBV29-1, the J call TRBJ1-1. The CDR3 is made up of 12 amino acids. Germline lookup yields CDR1 SQVTM and CDR2 ANQGSEA. The CDR3 protein is CSVTWGNTEAFF. Based on the CDR3 plus reference TRBV29-1 and TRBJ1-1, the full variable domain is SAVISQKPSRDICQRGTSLTIQCQVDSQVTMMFWYRQQPGQSLTLIATANQGSEATYESGFVIDKFPISRPNLTFSTLTVSNMSPEDSSIYLCSVTWGNTEAFFGQGTRLTVV.

The chain recombines TRBV15 with TRBJ1-5. CDR1 is LNHNV, CDR2 YYDKDF, per germline (reference sequence). The CDR3 runs 13 residues. CDR3 sequence: CATSRDPYQPQHF.

This chain links TRBV20-1 with TRBJ2-2; the TRBD1 assignment by TCRdb is unverifiable without DNA. The CDR3 spans 16 residues. Germline CDR1 reads DFQATT; CDR2 reads SNEGSKA (reference sequence). The CDR3 region is CSASVVWGGESGELFF.

The chain is built from TRBV6-1 and TRBJ1-1; without DNA, the TCRdb call of TRBD1 cannot be checked. The CDR3 extends over 13 amino acids. The germline CDR1 and CDR2 sequences are MNHNS and SASEGT. The CDR3 spells CASIETGGGEAFF.

V and J are TRBV15 and TRBJ2-1; the D gene TCRdb calls, TRBD2, cannot be checked with no DNA. This CDR3 contains 15 residues. CDR1 and CDR2 (germline): LNHNV, YYDKDF (reference sequence). CDR3 sequence reads: CATSREEGTYNEQFF.

The chain combines TRBV14 with TRBJ1-1. Germline V gene data show CDR1 as SGHDN and CDR2 as FVKESK. The CDR3 length is 14 residues. CDR3 sequence: CASSQGFMNTEAFF.

The chain is built from TRBV15 and TRBJ2-2; as DNA is missing, the TRBD1 call by TCRdb cannot be tested. The germline V gene has CDR1 LNHNV and CDR2 YYDKDF (reference sequence). The CDR3 runs to 16 residues. The CDR3 region is CATSRDRQSTTGELFF.

CDR3 in amino acids: CSVLAGDTGELFF. This chain links TRBV29-1 with TRBJ2-2; TCRdb picks TRBD2, but there is no DNA to check that call. The CDR3 loop spans 13 amino acids. Germline V gene lookup returns CDR1 SQVTM and CDR2 ANQGSEA.

The J gene is TRBJ2-2, the V gene TRBV28. The CDR3 contains 14 residues. Looked up from germline, CDR1 is MDHEN and CDR2 is SYDVKM. The CDR3 here is CASSLSPYTGELFF. Using reference TRBV28 and TRBJ2-2 for the parts outside the CDR3, the full variable domain is DVKVTQSSRYLVKRTGEKVFLECVQDMDHENMFWYRQDPGLGLRLIYFSYDVKMKEKGDIPEGYSVSREKKERFSLILESASTNQTSMYLCASSLSPYTGELFFGEGSRLTVL.

The V and J genes are TRBV15 and TRBJ2-3. The CDR3 totals 12 residues. Germline V gene lookup returns CDR1 LNHNV and CDR2 YYDKDF (reference sequence). CDR3 residues: CATSRGGDTRYF.

The V call is TRBV7-6, the J call TRBJ2-1. This CDR3 has 15 amino acids. Germline V gene data show CDR1 as SGHVS and CDR2 as FNYEAQ. CDR3 residues: CASSLEPFSYNEQFF.

The V and J genes are TRBV6-2 or TRBV6-3 and TRBJ2-3; the TCRdb call, TRBD1, lacks DNA for checking. The CDR3 totals 13 residues. Germline lookup yields CDR1 MNHEY and CDR2 SVGEGT. CDR3 residues: CASYTGRRDTQYF.

The genes are TRBV9 and TRBJ2-7; checking the TCRdb D call of TRBD1 is not possible without DNA. CDR3 length equals 14 residues. Germline CDR1 is SGDLS and CDR2 is YYNGEE. The chain's CDR3 is CASSGDRGLYEQYF.

The chain links TRBV28 to TRBJ2-7; the D gene TCRdb calls, TRBD1, cannot be checked with no DNA. Germline V lookup: CDR1 MDHEN, CDR2 SYDVKM. The CDR3 is 15 residues long. CDR3 amino acids: CASSLISDRGDEHYF.

The chain employs TRBV15 and TRBJ1-5; the TCRdb call, TRBD1, lacks DNA for checking. The CDR3 is made up of 14 amino acids. In germline, CDR1 is LNHNV, CDR2 YYDKDF (reference sequence). The CDR3 is CATSTDRDHQPQHF.

The rearrangement uses TRBV28 and TRBJ2-2; without DNA, the TCRdb call of TRBD1 cannot be checked. This CDR3 comprises 15 residues. Germline CDR1 and CDR2: MDHEN and SYDVKM. The chain's CDR3 is CASSWDRLGTGELFF.

This chain connects TRBV2 to TRBJ2-3; TCRdb indicates TRBD1, and absent DNA this call remains unverified. CDR3 size: 16 residues. Germline V lookup: CDR1 SNHLY, CDR2 FYNNEI. The CDR3 sequence is CASSLGEVHGTDTQYF. The entire variable domain, with the rest obtained from reference TRBV2 and TRBJ2-3, is as follows: EPEVTQTPSHQVTQMGQEVILRCVPISNHLYFYWYRQILGQKVEFLVSFYNNEISEKSEIFDDQFSVERPDGSNFTLKIRSTKLEDSAMYFCASSLGEVHGTDTQYFGPGTRLTVL.

V usage is TRBV20-1 and J usage is TRBJ2-1; the D call of TRBD1 rests on TCRdb alone, since no DNA is present to check it. This CDR3 comprises 13 residues. Germline assignment: CDR1 DFQATT and CDR2 SNEGSKA (reference sequence). CDR3: CSARGQADNEQFF.

The chain is built from TRBV6-4 and TRBJ1-1. Germline assignment: CDR1 MRHNA and CDR2 SNTAGT. This CDR3 comprises 17 residues. The CDR3 reads CASSDSEINTVNTEAFF.

The chain has TRBV15 and TRBJ1-6; TCRdb indicates TRBD1, and absent DNA this call remains unverified. CDR1 and CDR2 from the germline V gene are LNHNV and YYDKDF (reference sequence). The CDR3 runs to 14 residues. CDR3 region: CATSAGWGNSPLHF.

The chain links TRBV2 to TRBJ2-7; without DNA, the TCRdb call of TRBD2 cannot be checked. Germline V gene data show CDR1 as SNHLY and CDR2 as FYNNEI. The CDR3 is 17 residues long. This CDR3 is CASSTLRTGTSPAEQYF.

The chain has TRBV28 and TRBJ2-1; TCRdb reports TRBD1, a call that lacks DNA to check it against. The CDR3 consists of 14 residues. The germline V gene has CDR1 MDHEN and CDR2 SYDVKM. The CDR3: CASNPPGTLAEQFF. The full variable domain, with the rest looked up from reference TRBV28 and TRBJ2-1, is DVKVTQSSRYLVKRTGEKVFLECVQDMDHENMFWYRQDPGLGLRLIYFSYDVKMKEKGDIPEGYSVSREKKERFSLILESASTNQTSMYLCASNPPGTLAEQFFGPGTRLTVL.

The rearrangement uses TRBV7-9 and TRBJ2-1. The CDR3 extends over 15 amino acids. The germline V gene has CDR1 SEHNR and CDR2 FQNEAQ (reference sequence). This CDR3 is CASSPRHSSYNEQFF.

The CDR3 reads CASSFDGTGSGQETQYF. The V gene is TRBV28, the J gene TRBJ2-5; TCRdb calls TRBD1, which cannot be checked without DNA. There are 17 residues in the CDR3. CDR1 and CDR2 (germline): MDHEN, SYDVKM.